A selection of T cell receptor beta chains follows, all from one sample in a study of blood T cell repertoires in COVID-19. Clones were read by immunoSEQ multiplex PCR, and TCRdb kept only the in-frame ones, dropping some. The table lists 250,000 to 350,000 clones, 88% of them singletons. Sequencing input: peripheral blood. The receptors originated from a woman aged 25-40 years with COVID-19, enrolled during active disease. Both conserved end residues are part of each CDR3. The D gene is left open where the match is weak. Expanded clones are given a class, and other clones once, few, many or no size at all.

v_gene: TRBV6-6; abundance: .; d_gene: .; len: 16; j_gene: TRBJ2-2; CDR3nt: TGTGCCAGCAGTTACTCGGCGGGGAGGACCACACTGGAGCTGTTTTTT; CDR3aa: CASSYSAGRTTLELFF
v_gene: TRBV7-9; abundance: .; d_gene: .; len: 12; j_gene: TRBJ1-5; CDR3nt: TGTGCCTGCGGGCGACCAAATCAGCCCCAGCATTTT; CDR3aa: CACGRPNQPQHF
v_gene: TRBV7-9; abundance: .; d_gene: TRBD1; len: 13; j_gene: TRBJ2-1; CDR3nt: TGTGCCAGCAGCCGAACCACAGGGGATGAGCAGTTCTTC; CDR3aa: CASSRTTGDEQFF
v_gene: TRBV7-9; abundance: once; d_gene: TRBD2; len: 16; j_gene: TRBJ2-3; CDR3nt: TGTGCCAGCAGCTTAACTAGCGGGAGGCCCACAGATACGCAGTATTTT; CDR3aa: CASSLTSGRPTDTQYF
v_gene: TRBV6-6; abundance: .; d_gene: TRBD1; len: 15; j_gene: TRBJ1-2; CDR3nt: TGTGCCAGCAGTTACTCGCAGGGGGAGAGCTATGGCTACACCTTC; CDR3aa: CASSYSQGESYGYTF
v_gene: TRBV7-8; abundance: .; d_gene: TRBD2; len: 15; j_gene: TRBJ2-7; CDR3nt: TGTGCCAGCAGCTCGTTAGCGGGAGCAATGAACGAGCAGTACTTC; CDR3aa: CASSSLAGAMNEQYF
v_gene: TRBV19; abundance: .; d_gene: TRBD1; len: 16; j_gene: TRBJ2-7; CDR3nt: TGTGCCAGTAGTATCACCCACCGGGACAGCTCCTACGAGCAGTACTTC; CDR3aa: CASSITHRDSSYEQYF
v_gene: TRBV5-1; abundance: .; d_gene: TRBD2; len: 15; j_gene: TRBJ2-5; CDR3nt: TGCGCCAGCAGCTTGGCGGGCGGGAGGTGGGAGACCCAGTACTTC; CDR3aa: CASSLAGGRWETQYF
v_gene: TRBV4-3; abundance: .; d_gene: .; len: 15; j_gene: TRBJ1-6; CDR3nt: TGCGCCAGCAGCCAAGAAGGGGGGAGGGATTCACCCCTCCACTTT; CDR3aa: CASSQEGGRDSPLHF
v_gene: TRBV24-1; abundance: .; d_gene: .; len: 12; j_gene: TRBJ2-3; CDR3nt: TGTGCCACCAGTGATGAACGCTCCGGGACATCTTTT; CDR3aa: CATSDERSGTSF